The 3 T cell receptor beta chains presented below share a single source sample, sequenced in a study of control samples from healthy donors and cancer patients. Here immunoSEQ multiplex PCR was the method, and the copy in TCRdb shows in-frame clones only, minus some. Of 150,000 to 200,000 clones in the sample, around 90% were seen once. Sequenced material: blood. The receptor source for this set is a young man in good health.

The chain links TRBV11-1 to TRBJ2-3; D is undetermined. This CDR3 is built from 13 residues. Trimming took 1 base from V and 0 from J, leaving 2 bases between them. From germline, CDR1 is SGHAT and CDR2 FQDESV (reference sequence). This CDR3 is CASSLGSTDTQYF. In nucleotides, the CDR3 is TGTGCCAGCAGCTTAGGCAGCACAGATACGCAGTATTTT.

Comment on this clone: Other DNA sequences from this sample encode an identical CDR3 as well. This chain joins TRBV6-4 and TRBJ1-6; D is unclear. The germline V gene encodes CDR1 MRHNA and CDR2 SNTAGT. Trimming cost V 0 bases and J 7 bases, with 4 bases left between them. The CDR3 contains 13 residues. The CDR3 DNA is TGTGCCAGCAGTGACTCTTTGAATTCACCCCTCCACTTT. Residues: CASSDSLNSPLHF.

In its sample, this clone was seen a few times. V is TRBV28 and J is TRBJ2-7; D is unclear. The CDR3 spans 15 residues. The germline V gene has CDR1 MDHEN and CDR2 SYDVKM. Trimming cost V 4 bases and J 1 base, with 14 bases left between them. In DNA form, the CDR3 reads TGTGCCAGCAGTTCCGACTTAAATAGATCCTACGAGCAGTACTTC. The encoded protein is CASSSDLNRSYEQYF.